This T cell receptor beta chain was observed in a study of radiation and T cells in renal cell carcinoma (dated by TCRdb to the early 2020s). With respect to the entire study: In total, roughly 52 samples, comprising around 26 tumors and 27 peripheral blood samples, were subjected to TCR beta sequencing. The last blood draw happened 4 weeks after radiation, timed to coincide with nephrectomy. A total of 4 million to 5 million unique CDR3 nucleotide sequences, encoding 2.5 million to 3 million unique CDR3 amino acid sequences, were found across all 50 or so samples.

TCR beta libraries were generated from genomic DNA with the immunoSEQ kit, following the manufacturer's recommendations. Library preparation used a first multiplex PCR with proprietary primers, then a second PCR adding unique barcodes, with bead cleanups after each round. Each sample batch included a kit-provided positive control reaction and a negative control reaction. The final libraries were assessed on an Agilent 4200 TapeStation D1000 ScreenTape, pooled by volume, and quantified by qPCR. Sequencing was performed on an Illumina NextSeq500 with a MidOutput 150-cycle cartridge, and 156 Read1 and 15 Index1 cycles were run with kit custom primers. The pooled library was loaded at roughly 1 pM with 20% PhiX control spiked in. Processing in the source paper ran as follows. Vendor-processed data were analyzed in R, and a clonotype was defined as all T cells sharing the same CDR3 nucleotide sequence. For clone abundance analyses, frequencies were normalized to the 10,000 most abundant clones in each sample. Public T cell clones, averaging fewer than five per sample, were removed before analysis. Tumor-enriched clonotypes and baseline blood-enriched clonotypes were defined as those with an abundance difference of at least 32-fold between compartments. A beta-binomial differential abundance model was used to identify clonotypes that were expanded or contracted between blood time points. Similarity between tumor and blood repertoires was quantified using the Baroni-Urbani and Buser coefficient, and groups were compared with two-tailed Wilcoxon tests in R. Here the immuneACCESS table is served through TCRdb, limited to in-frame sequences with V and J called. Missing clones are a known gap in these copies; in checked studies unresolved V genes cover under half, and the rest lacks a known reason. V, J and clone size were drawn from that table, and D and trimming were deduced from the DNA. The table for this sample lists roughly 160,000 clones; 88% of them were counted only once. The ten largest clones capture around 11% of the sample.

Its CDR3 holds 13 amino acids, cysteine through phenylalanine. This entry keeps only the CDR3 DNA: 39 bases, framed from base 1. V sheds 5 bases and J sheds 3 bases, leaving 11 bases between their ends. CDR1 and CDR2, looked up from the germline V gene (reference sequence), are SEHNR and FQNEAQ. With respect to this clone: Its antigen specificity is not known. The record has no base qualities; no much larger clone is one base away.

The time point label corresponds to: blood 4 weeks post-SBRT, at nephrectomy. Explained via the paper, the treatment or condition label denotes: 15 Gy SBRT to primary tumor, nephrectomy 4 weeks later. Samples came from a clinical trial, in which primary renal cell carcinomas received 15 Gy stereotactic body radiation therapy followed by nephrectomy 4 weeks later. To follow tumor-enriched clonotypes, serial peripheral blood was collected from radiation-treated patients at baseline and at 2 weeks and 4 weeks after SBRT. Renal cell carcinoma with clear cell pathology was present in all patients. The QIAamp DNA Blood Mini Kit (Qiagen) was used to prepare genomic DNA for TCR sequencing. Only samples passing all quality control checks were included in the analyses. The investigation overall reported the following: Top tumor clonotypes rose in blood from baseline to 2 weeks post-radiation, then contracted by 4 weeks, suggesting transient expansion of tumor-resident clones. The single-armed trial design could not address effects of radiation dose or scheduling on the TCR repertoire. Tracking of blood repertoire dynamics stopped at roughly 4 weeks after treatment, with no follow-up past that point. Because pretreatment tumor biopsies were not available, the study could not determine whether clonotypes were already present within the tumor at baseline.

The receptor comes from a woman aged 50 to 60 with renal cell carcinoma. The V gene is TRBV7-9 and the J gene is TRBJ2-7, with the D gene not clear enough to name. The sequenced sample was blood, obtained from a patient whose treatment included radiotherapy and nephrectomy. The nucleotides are TGTGCCAGCAGCCCGGGTTTGGGCTACGAGCAGTACTTC. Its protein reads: CASSPGLGYEQYF.